These T cell receptor beta chains were read from a single sample in a study of T-cell reconstitution after alpha-beta-depleted transplantation in children. TCRdb passed the PCR reads through MiXCR, listing each CDR3 protein once. The data show about 230,000 distinct CDR3 sequences, 8.5% to 10% seen once. This specimen consisted of PBMCs from the stem cell graft donor, obtained from the stem cell graft. The receptors come from a human donor who donated a stem cell graft to a child with acute lymphoblastic leukemia. CDR3s include the opening cysteine and the closing phenylalanine or tryptophan. D genes are given only for firm matches. Clone size is shown for a subset of rows, as once, few, many or a class of expanded clone.

j_call	v_call	d_call	clone_size	cdr3_aa
TRBJ2-1	TRBV20-1	-	-	CSAEGGERDNEQFF
TRBJ1-2	TRBV5-6	-	-	CASSWPAGDGYTF
TRBJ1-2	TRBV3-1	TRBD1	many	CASSLETGTGFDPRNGYTF
TRBJ1-5	TRBV27	TRBD1	-	CASSPTGSNQPQHF
TRBJ2-1	TRBV10-3	TRBD2	many	CAISVSSGGAANEQFF
TRBJ1-1	TRBV29-1	-	many	CSATPADTEAFF
TRBJ2-7	TRBV18	-	-	CASSPQQVSEQYF
TRBJ1-1	TRBV27	-	-	CASSSPRAGRGEAFF
TRBJ1-2	TRBV29-1	-	-	CSVEVGLNYGYTF
TRBJ1-4	TRBV7-9	-	many	CASSLVGQGATNEKLFF
TRBJ2-7	TRBV7-2	TRBD1	-	CASSLGPPGQGNEQYF
TRBJ2-3	TRBV7-2	-	few	CASSSRGDTQYF
TRBJ1-6	TRBV7-6	-	few	CASSFEFNSPLHF
TRBJ1-4	TRBV7-6	TRBD1	few	CASSLNRGGEKLFF
TRBJ1-5	TRBV29-1	-	many	CSSGTGVNQPQHF
TRBJ2-3	TRBV7-2	TRBD2	-	CASSPTSVDTQYF
TRBJ2-1	TRBV5-1	-	many	CASSLAGVFF
TRBJ2-5	TRBV10-1	TRBD2	-	CASAPPGSGGYQETQYF
TRBJ1-5	TRBV20-1	TRBD1	-	CSASSKDRSYQPQHF
TRBJ1-1	TRBV7-9	-	few	CASSHGAGKNTEAFF
TRBJ2-5	TRBV7-9	-	few	CASSTTITWETQYF
TRBJ2-7	TRBV10-3	-	few	CAISDPFYRQIVHEQYF
TRBJ2-3	TRBV10-3	-	few	CAISRDRGTDTQYF
TRBJ1-6	TRBV20-1	-	few	CSARVSGYPLHF
TRBJ2-7	TRBV18	-	-	CASSQTRRELSYEQYF
TRBJ2-6	TRBV27	-	-	CASRTLRNSGANVLTF
TRBJ2-2	TRBV5-1	-	many	CASSLGTTTGELFF
TRBJ2-1	TRBV10-3	TRBD1	many	CAISGTGQYNEQFF
TRBJ1-1	TRBV12-3/TRBV12-4	-	few	CASSLSGAAEAFF
TRBJ2-5	TRBV24-1	-	-	CATSDSRAVAQYF
TRBJ1-3	TRBV4-1	-	few	CASSQDPPKSGNTIYF
TRBJ2-7	TRBV5-6	-	few	CASSLGDGREQYF
TRBJ1-6	TRBV3-1	-	-	CASSHQGKNSPLHF
TRBJ2-7	TRBV5-1	TRBD2	-	CASSQTLLAGARDWSYEQYF
TRBJ2-3	TRBV10-2	-	-	CASNWGSTDTQYF
TRBJ2-3	TRBV4-2	TRBD1	many	CASSHQPGTATSTDTQYF
TRBJ2-3	TRBV5-1	-	many	CASSIPTGDTQYF
TRBJ2-1	TRBV24-1	-	-	CATTPSGGSSYNEQFF
TRBJ2-7	TRBV5-5	-	many	CASSLARGYEQYF
TRBJ2-5	TRBV2	-	many	CASSAQGFQETQYF
TRBJ1-2	TRBV10-3	-	many	CAISDGDLYGYTF
TRBJ2-7	TRBV27	-	few	CASSSLAYEQYF
TRBJ1-6	TRBV5-1	TRBD1	many	CASRSGTDNSPLHF
TRBJ1-1	TRBV10-3	-	many	CAIRETSEAFF
TRBJ2-1	TRBV7-9	-	few	CASSPDLSSYNEQFF
TRBJ2-7	TRBV7-7	TRBD2	many	CASSPSLAGATYEQYF
TRBJ2-1	TRBV27	-	-	CASSWGIPRYNEQFF
TRBJ2-4	TRBV4-3	TRBD1	-	CASSQERPGQGPNIQYF
TRBJ2-2	TRBV5-1	TRBD1	-	CASSLDQTGATGELFF